This T cell receptor (beta chain) was sequenced in a study of cytomegalovirus exposure and HLA in healthy donors. Study results and caveats: Presence/absence analyses assumed roughly uniform sequencing depth across donors, which may not hold. A later analysis linked 15,000 to 20,000 TCR beta sequences to HLA alleles at 0.05 false discovery rate. CMV serostatus was the only recorded immune exposure for donors.

The PCR was carried out with 60 Vbeta primers and 13 Jbeta primers. TCRdb keeps only in-frame clones here, not all; method: immunoSEQ multiplex PCR. The sample lists 150,000 to 200,000 clones, roughly 77% occurring once. The V segment lost 6 bases and the J segment 4 bases; nucleotides outside the gene matches: 22. CDR3 size: 21 residues. Looked up from germline, CDR1 is KGHSH and CDR2 is LQKENI. On this clone: Antigen: not known.

The chain joins TRBV18 to TRBJ2-2; 11 bases map to TRBD2. What was sequenced was PBMCs. The TCR originated in a woman in her fifties or sixties in good health and CMV-seronegative. As DNA, the CDR3 is TGTGCCAGCTCCCCTACGACAGGCAGATCTTTTCTAGCGGGAGGCACCGGGGAGCTGTTTTTT. Residues: CASSPTTGRSFLAGGTGELFF.